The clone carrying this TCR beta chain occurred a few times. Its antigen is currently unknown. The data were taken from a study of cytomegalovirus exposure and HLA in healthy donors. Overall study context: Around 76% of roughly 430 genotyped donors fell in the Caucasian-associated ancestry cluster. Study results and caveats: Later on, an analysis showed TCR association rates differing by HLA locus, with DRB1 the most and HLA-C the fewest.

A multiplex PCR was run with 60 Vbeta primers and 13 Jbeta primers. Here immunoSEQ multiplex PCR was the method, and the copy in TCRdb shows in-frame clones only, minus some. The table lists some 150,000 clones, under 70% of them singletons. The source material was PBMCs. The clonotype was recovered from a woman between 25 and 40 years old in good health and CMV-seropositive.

The CDR3 reads CASRDPGGLRTEAFF. The DNA of the CDR3 is TGTGCCAGCAGGGACCCAGGGGGCTTGAGAACTGAAGCTTTCTTT. V usage is TRBV2 and J usage is TRBJ1-1, with 8 positions matching TRBD1. With 6 bases clipped from V and 5 bases from J, the junction kept 11 bases outside the gene matches. This CDR3 contains 15 residues. Germline assignment: CDR1 SNHLY and CDR2 FYNNEI.